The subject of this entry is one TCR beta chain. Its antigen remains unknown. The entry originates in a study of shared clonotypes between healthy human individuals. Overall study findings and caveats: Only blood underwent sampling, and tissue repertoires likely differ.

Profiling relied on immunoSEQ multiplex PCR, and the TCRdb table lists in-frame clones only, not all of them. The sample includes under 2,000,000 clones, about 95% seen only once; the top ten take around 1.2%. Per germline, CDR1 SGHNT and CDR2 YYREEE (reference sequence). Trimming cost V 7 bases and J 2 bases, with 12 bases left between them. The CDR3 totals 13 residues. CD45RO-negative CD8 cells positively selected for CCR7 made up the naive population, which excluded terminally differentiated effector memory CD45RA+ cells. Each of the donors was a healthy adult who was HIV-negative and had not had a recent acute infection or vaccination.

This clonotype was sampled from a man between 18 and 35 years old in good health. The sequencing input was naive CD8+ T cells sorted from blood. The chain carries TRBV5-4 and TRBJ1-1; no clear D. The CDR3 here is CASFSFLNTEAFF. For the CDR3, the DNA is TGTGCCAGCTTCAGCTTTCTAAACACTGAAGCTTTCTTT.